Sequencing of this TCR beta chain was carried out in a study of cytomegalovirus exposure and HLA in healthy donors. CDR3 length equals 18 residues. Study-level results: A highly shared variant cluster was judged a likely technical artifact. There were some public TCRs occurring in many donors, but most TCR sequences were rare.

A word on this clone: Its matching antigen is unknown.

PCR involved 60 Vbeta and 13 Jbeta primers. Under the authors' procedure: The authors later counted roughly 79 million unique TCR beta chains, 9.5 million to 11 million of them shared. The repertoire was sequenced with immunoSEQ multiplex PCR; TCRdb's copy has only in-frame clones and lacks some. V and J calls and clone size follow that table, whereas D and trimming were derived from the DNA. The listing contains 150,000 to 200,000 clones. Healthy bone marrow donors made up the cohort. The receptor was derived from a man under 40 in good health and CMV-seronegative. Sequenced: PBMCs. V is TRBV1 and J is TRBJ2-1; the listed D gene, TRBD2, was not tested against the DNA. TRBV1 is described as a pseudogene. CDR3 bases: TGCACCAGCAGCCAAGCTTGGAAAGGGACTAGCGGAAACAATGAGCAGTTCTTC. As protein: CTSSQAWKGTSGNNEQFF.